The subject of this entry is one T cell receptor beta chain. Antigen unknown. This sample was included in a study of cytomegalovirus exposure and HLA in healthy donors. Study information: In a previous analysis, around 120 million unique TCR beta sequences were found from 150 million to 200 million T cells. Study-wide results and caveats: In an earlier analysis, in around 590 donors, most V segments appeared productive either ~87% or ~30% of the time. Later, an analysis found that common viral pathogens appeared to be linked with several of the most significant clusters. The study had only CMV serostatus as immune exposure information.

The PCR used 60 Vbeta and 13 Jbeta primers. Sequencing was performed with immunoSEQ multiplex PCR; in TCRdb, only in-frame clones are kept and a portion is missing. Here the sample spans some 150,000 clones, 78% being singletons. This CDR3 comprises 12 residues. V shed 3 bases and J shed 2 bases, with 5 bases lying between them. Per germline, CDR1 SGHDT and CDR2 YYEEEE. V usage is TRBV5-6 and J usage is TRBJ1-2; D not certain. The sample was PBMCs. This clonotype was sampled from a male donor in good health and CMV-seronegative. CDR3 sequence (DNA): TGTGCCAGCAGCTCAGGAAACTATGGCTACACCTTC. Its protein is CASSSGNYGYTF.